One and the same sample provided the 17 T cell receptor beta chains below, sequenced in a study of blood T cell repertoires in COVID-19 (dated by TCRdb to about 2020). Libraries came from the immunoSEQ multiplex PCR assay. TCRdb holds this immuneACCESS table with in-frame rearrangements only. Some clones are missing; in checked studies, unresolved V genes explain under half, and the rest has no known cause. The sample includes approximately 390,000 clones, with 87% observed a single time. Jointly, the top ten make up about 2.3% of the sample. Material: peripheral blood. These receptor sequences come from a woman between 55 and 75 years old with COVID-19, enrolled during active disease.

The chain carries TRBV9 and TRBJ2-5; D is possibly TRBD1 (6 bases). From germline, CDR1 is SGDLS and CDR2 YYNGEE. V shed 1 base and J shed 1 base, with 14 bases lying between them. The CDR3 consists of 16 residues. CDR3 nucleotides: TGTGCCAGCAGCGTATCGGTGGGGGCGGCCCAAGAGACCCAGTACTTC. Translating it yields CASSVSVGAAQETQYF. Full variable domain (rest looked up from reference TRBV9 and TRBJ2-5): DSGVTQTPKHLITATGQRVTLRCSPRSGDLSVYWYQQSLDQGLQFLIQYYNGEERAKGNILERFSAQQFPDLHSELNLSSLELGDSALYFCASSVSVGAAQETQYFGPGTRLLVL.

In its sample, this clone was seen a few times. This chain joins TRBV7-2 and TRBJ2-7; a possible D gene is TRBD1 (6 bases). CDR3 length equals 15 residues. V was trimmed by 2 bases and J by 3 bases, leaving 14 bases between them. CDR1 SGHTA and CDR2 FQGNSA come from the germline V gene. CDR3 region: CASSLSLGAGYEQYF. CDR3 nucleotides: TGTGCCAGCAGCTTAAGTTTGGGGGCTGGCTACGAGCAGTACTTC.

V is TRBV2 and J is TRBJ1-4; 8 bases fit TRBD1. The CDR3 sequence is 14 residues long. V dropped 6 bases and J dropped 8; count of bases not matched to a gene: 8. Germline V gene sequence: CDR1 SNHLY, CDR2 FYNNEI. This CDR3 reads CASRAQGAGEKLFF. Written as DNA, the CDR3 is TGTGCCAGCAGGGCCCAGGGGGCTGGGGAAAAACTGTTTTTT.

The rearrangement links TRBV14 to TRBJ2-7; a weak D match, TRBD2 (6 bases). Between the trimmed V and J ends, which lost 6 bases and 5 bases, there was a span of 14 bases. Germline loops: CDR1 SGHDN, CDR2 FVKESK. The CDR3 spans 13 residues. The CDR3 bases are TGTGCCAGCAGACTGGCGGGACTGCACGAGCAGTACTTC. As protein: CASRLAGLHEQYF.

The genes are TRBV18 and TRBJ2-5; D is perhaps TRBD2 (6 bases). CDR3 length: 14 residues. V lost 0 bases, J lost 5 bases, and 10 bases lay in between. In germline, CDR1 is KGHSH, CDR2 LQKENI. This chain's CDR3 is CASSPPTGGETQYF. The CDR3 DNA reads TGTGCCAGCTCACCACCGACCGGGGGTGAGACCCAGTACTTC.

The J gene is TRBJ2-4, the V gene TRBV5-1, with a possible D match to TRBD2 (5 bases). CDR1 SGHRS and CDR2 YFSETQ come from the germline V gene. V gave up 1 base and J gave up 6 bases, with 5 bases separating them. The CDR3 has 12 residues. CDR3 sequence (DNA): TGCGCCAGCAGCTTGAGCGGAAACATTCAGTACTTC. Amino acid sequence: CASSLSGNIQYF.

The chain combines TRBV18 with TRBJ2-3; maybe TRBD1 (5 bases). This CDR3 contains 16 residues. Germline loops: CDR1 KGHSH, CDR2 LQKENI. Trimming took off 1 base at V and 0 bases at J, with 11 bases between the two ends. This CDR3 reads CASSPRLTESTDTQYF. CDR3 nucleotides: TGTGCCAGCTCACCACGATTGACAGAAAGCACAGATACGCAGTATTTT.

The chain links TRBV6-2 or TRBV6-3 to TRBJ1-1; no clear D. Trimming removed 0 bases from V and 6 bases from J, with 8 bases in between. The CDR3 is made up of 13 amino acids. Germline assignment: CDR1 MNHEY and CDR2 SVGEGT. The CDR3 DNA reads TGTGCCAGCAGTTACTCGGGAGGGTCTGAAGCTTTCTTT. This encodes CASSYSGGSEAFF.

The chain joins TRBV28 to TRBJ1-1; weak D call: TRBD1 (5 bases). Trimming took off 5 bases at V and 4 bases at J, with 17 bases between the two ends. The CDR3 extends over 15 amino acids. Germline loops: CDR1 MDHEN, CDR2 SYDVKM. The CDR3 sequence: CASSPSRRRATEAFF. CDR3 nucleotide sequence: TGTGCCAGCAGTCCTAGTCGGCGCAGGGCCACTGAAGCTTTCTTT.

The V gene is TRBV6-5, the J gene TRBJ2-1; 10 bases fit TRBD1. The CDR3 consists of 14 residues. The V gene's germline CDR1 is MNHEY and CDR2 SVGAGI. V trimming: 6 bases; J trimming: 6 bases; junction bases outside the gene matches: 5. The CDR3 sequence: CASSRGTGVNEQFF. Written as DNA, the CDR3 is TGTGCCAGCAGCCGCGGGACAGGGGTCAATGAGCAGTTCTTC.

The chain couples TRBV30 to TRBJ1-2; 9 bases line up with TRBD1. Looked up from germline, CDR1 is GTSNPN and CDR2 is SVGIG (reference sequence). J lost 0 bases, V lost 3 bases, and 2 bases had no gene match. This CDR3 comprises 14 residues. CDR3 nucleotide sequence: TGTGCCTGGAGGAGACAGGGGGCTAACTATGGCTACACCTTC. This encodes CAWRRQGANYGYTF. Combining the CDR3 with reference TRBV30 and TRBJ1-2 gives the whole variable domain SQTIHQWPATLVQPVGSPLSLECTVEGTSNPNLYWYRQAAGRGLQLLFYSVGIGQISSEVPQNLSASRPQDRQFILSSKKLLLSDSGFYLCAWRRQGANYGYTFGSGTRLTVV.

J is TRBJ1-3 and V is TRBV19; possible D gene TRBD1, 5 bases. Germline V CDR1 and CDR2: LNHDA, SQIVND (reference sequence). This CDR3 comprises 15 residues. The V end was cut by 7 bases, the J end by 4 bases, with 17 bases between. This chain's CDR3 is CASKDQPQGGNTIYF. The CDR3 nucleotides read TGTGCCAGTAAGGACCAACCTCAGGGCGGAAACACCATATATTTT.

The rearrangement uses TRBV18 and TRBJ2-7; D perhaps matches TRBD1 (6 bases). The CDR3 sequence is 14 residues long. Trimming stripped 6 bases from V and 5 bases from J, with 17 bases between. Germline V lookup: CDR1 KGHSH, CDR2 LQKENI. The CDR3 DNA follows: TGTGCCAGCTCGTCACAGGGATTGATGGACGAGCAGTACTTC. This sequence encodes CASSSQGLMDEQYF.

The V gene is TRBV7-9, the J gene TRBJ2-7, with TRBD2 matching over 7 bases. The CDR3 covers 15 residues. Looked up from germline, CDR1 is SEHNR and CDR2 is FQNEAQ (reference sequence). V shed 5 bases and J 4 bases; nucleotides not matched to a gene: 11. CDR3 DNA sequence: TGTGCCAGCAGCCCCCAACCCGTGGGAGGGTACGAGCAGTACTTC. It codes for CASSPQPVGGYEQYF.

The chain employs TRBV28 and TRBJ1-2; possible D gene TRBD1, 6 bases. Germline assignment: CDR1 MDHEN and CDR2 SYDVKM. The V gene lost 8 bases and the J gene lost 6 bases, with 16 bases spanning the gap. The CDR3 covers 13 residues. The CDR3 region has the DNA TGTGCCAGCTTCCTGGGGGACAACAATGGCTACACCTTC. Translating gives CASFLGDNNGYTF.

The chain combines TRBV19 with TRBJ1-4, with D perhaps TRBD1 (6 bases). The CDR3 runs to 15 residues. V was cut by 5 bases and J by 3 bases, with 13 bases left in between. Germline V gene sequence: CDR1 LNHDA, CDR2 SQIVND (reference sequence). CDR3 nucleotide sequence: TGTGCCAGTAGTGCTCAGGGGCAAGCTAATGAAAAACTGTTTTTT. It yields the protein CASSAQGQANEKLFF.

V is TRBV5-4 and J is TRBJ1-1; D may be TRBD1 (6 bases). Germline CDR1 SGHNT, CDR2 YYREEE (reference sequence). This CDR3 is built from 15 residues. Trimming cost V 4 bases and J 5 bases, with 18 bases left between them. In DNA form, the CDR3 reads TGTGCCAGCAGCCTGAAAACAGGGTGGGGTACTGAAGCTTTCTTT. Translation gives CASSLKTGWGTEAFF.